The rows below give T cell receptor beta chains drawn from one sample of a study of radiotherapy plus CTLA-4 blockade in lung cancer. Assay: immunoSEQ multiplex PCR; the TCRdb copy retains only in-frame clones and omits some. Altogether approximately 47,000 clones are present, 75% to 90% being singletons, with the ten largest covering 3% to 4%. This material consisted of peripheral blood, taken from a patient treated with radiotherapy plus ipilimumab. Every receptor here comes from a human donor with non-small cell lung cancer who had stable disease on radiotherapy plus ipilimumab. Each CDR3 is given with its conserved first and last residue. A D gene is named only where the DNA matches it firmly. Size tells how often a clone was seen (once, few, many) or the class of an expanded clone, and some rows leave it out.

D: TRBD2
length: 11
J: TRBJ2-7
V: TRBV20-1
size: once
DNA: TGCAGTGTAGCTAGCGGGCCTAAGCAGTACTTC
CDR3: CSVASGPKQYF

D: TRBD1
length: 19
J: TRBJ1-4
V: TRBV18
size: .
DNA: TGTGCCAGCTCACCACCGGTCGCCGGGACAGGAAACACTAATGAAAAACTGTTTTTT
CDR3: CASSPPVAGTGNTNEKLFF

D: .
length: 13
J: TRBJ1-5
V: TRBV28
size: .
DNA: TGTGCGGGGAGCCGTAGGGGGATTCAGCCCCAGCATTTT
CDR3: CAGSRRGIQPQHF

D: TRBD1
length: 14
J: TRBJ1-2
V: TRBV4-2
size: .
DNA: TGTGCCAGCAGCCGAGAACAGGGGGACTATGGCTACACCTTC
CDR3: CASSREQGDYGYTF

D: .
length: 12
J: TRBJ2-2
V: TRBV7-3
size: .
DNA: TGTGCCAGCGGGCGTCGAACCGGGGAGCTGTTTTTT
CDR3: CASGRRTGELFF

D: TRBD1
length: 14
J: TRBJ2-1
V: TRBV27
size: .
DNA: TGTGCCAGCAGTTTATCAAACCTGGGACAGTTCCGAGTCTTC
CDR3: CASSLSNLGQFRVF

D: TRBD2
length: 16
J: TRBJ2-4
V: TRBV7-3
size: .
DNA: TGTGCCAGCAGTTCCTTTACTAGCGGGGGACTCCCCATTCAGTACTTC
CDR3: CASSSFTSGGLPIQYF

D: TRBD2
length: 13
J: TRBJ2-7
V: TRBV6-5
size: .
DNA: TGTGCCAGCACTTCGGGAGGTTCCTACGAGCAGTACTTC
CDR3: CASTSGGSYEQYF

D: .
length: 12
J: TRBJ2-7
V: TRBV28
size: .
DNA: TGTGCCAGCCAGACAGGCTCCTACGAGCAGTACTTC
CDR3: CASQTGSYEQYF

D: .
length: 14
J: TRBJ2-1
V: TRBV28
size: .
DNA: TGTGCCAGCAGTTTAGGACTTCCCTACAATGAGCAGTTCTTC
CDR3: CASSLGLPYNEQFF

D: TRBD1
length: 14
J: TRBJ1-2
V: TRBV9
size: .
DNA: TGTGCCAGCAGCGTAGCCGGACAGGGTTATGGCTACACCTTC
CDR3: CASSVAGQGYGYTF

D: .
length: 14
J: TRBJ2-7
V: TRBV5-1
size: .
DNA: TGCGCCAGCAGCTTGGGACAGGACGCCTACGAGCAGTACTTC
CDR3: CASSLGQDAYEQYF

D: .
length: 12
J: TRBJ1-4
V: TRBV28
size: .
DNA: TGTGCCAGCAGAGCGGACGGGGAAAAACTGTTTTTT
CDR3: CASRADGEKLFF

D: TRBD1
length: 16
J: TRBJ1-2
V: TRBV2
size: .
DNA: TGTGCCAGCATCCGCGGGACAGGGAGAGGGAACTATGGCTACACCTTC
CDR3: CASIRGTGRGNYGYTF

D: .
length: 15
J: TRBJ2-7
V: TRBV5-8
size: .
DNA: TGTGCCAGCAGCTGGGGAGGCCGGGGCTTCTACGAGCAGTACTTC
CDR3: CASSWGGRGFYEQYF

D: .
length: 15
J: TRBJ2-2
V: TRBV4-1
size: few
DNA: TGCGCCAGCAGCCAAGGACACGCGAACACCGGGGAGCTGTTTTTT
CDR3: CASSQGHANTGELFF

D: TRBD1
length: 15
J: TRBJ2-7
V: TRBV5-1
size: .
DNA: TGCGCCAGCAGCTTGACCCAGGGGGCGAAAAACGAGCAGTACTTC
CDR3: CASSLTQGAKNEQYF

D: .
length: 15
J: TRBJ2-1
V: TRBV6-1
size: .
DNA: TGTGCCAGCAGTGAACCGACTAGGGCTATGTATGAGCAGTTCTTC
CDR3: CASSEPTRAMYEQFF

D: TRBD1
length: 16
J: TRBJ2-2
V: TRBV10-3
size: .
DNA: TGTGCCATCTCGGGACAGGGGGCTTCGGACACCGGGGAGCTGTTTTTT
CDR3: CAISGQGASDTGELFF

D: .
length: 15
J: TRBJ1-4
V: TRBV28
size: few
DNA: TGTGCCAGCAGTTTATTATCAGGGAAGGTTGAAAAACTGTTTTTT
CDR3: CASSLLSGKVEKLFF

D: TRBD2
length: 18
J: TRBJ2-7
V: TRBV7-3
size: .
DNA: TGTGCCAGCAGCCAAACGGGACTAGCGGGAGGGCCAAGCGACGAGCAGTACTTC
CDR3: CASSQTGLAGGPSDEQYF

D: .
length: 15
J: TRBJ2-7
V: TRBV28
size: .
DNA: TGTGCCAGCAGTCCAGTTCCCCGGGGATCCTACGAGCAGTACTTC
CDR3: CASSPVPRGSYEQYF

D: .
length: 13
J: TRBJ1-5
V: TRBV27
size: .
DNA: TGTGCCAGCAGTCCCGCGAGGGCTGAGCCCCAGCATTTT
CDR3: CASSPARAEPQHF

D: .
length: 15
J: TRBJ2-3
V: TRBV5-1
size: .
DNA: TGCGCCAGCAGCGGGGAAGGGGCCCTCGTAGATACGCAGTATTTT
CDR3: CASSGEGALVDTQYF

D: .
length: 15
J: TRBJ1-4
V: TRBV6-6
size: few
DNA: TGTGCCAGCAGTACGCCGGGACTCCTTAATGAAAAACTGTTTTTT
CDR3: CASSTPGLLNEKLFF

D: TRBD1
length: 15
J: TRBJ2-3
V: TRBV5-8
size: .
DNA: TGTGCCAGCAGCTTTGGGGGACAGGGAACAGATACGCAGTATTTT
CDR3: CASSFGGQGTDTQYF

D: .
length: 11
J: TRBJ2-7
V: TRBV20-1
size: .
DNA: TGCAGAGCAGGGAAGGTTAGCGAGCAGTACTTC
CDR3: CRAGKVSEQYF

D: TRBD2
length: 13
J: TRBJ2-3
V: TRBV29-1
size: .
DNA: TGCAGCGTTGTACTAGCGGGGGGCAATACGCAGTATTTT
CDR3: CSVVLAGGNTQYF

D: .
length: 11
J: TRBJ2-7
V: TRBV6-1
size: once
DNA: TGTGCCAGCCTCGTAAACTACGAGCAGTACTTC
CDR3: CASLVNYEQYF

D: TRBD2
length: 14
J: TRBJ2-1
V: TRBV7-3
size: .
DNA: TGTGCCAGCAGCCCCCGGACTAGAGGCAATGAGCAGTTCTTC
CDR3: CASSPRTRGNEQFF

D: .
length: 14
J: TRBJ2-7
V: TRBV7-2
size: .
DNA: TGTGCCAGCAGCTTTAAGGGGGTAACCTACGAGCAGTACTTC
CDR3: CASSFKGVTYEQYF

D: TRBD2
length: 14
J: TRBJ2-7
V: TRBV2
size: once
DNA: TGTGCCAGCGGGAGGGGCAGACCGACCTACGAGCAGTACTTC
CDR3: CASGRGRPTYEQYF

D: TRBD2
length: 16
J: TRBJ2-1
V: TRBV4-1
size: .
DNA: TGCGCCAGCGGCCGTTATCTAGCGGGAGAGGGGAATGAGCAGTTCTTC
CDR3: CASGRYLAGEGNEQFF

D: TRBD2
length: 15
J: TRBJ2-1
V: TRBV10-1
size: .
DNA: TGCGCCAGCAGCGGGACTAGCGGGGGCCACAATGAGCAGTTCTTC
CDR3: CASSGTSGGHNEQFF